Listed here are 14 T cell receptor beta chains from one sample, sequenced in a study of blood T cell repertoires in COVID-19. Assay used: immunoSEQ multiplex PCR; TCRdb lists only in-frame clones, some missing. The repertoire includes just over 80,000 clones, under 80% of them detected once, and 15% to 20% sits in the top ten. Source material: peripheral blood. Receptors originate from a woman of 80 years or more with active or convalescent COVID-19.

This clone was detected only once. The V gene is TRBV7-9, the J gene TRBJ2-5; D is undetermined. Trimming cost V 1 base and J 4 bases, with 16 bases left between them. CDR1 SEHNR and CDR2 FQNEAQ come from the germline V gene (reference sequence). The CDR3 runs to 16 residues. The CDR3 is CASSLGGRPARETQYF. The CDR3 DNA reads TGTGCCAGCAGCTTAGGTGGCAGGCCTGCCAGAGAGACCCAGTACTTC.

The V gene is TRBV7-9, the J gene TRBJ1-3; TRBD1 is a possible D gene (5 bases). The CDR3 consists of 15 residues. Per the germline V gene, CDR1 is SEHNR and CDR2 is FQNEAQ (reference sequence). The V end lost 3 bases, the J end lost 0 bases, and 9 bases lay between the germline ends. The CDR3 region is CASSLQGGSGNTIYF. CDR3 nucleotides: TGTGCCAGCAGCTTGCAGGGTGGCTCTGGAAACACCATATATTTT.

This clone was counted once. The V and J genes are TRBV27 and TRBJ2-3; D might be TRBD2 (7 bases). The length of the CDR3 is 15 residues. Per the germline V gene, CDR1 is MNHEY and CDR2 is SMNVEV (reference sequence). V dropped 4 bases and J dropped 5 bases, with 16 bases sitting between them. The CDR3 loop reads CASSSGGAWGDTQYF. The CDR3 DNA follows: TGTGCCAGCAGTTCTGGGGGGGCCTGGGGAGATACGCAGTATTTT.

The chain uses TRBV6-5 and TRBJ1-5; TRBD1 agrees at 11 bases. CDR3 length: 15 amino acids. After removal of 6 bases from V and 3 bases from J, the junction contained 4 bases not matched to a gene. Germline V gives CDR1 MNHEY, CDR2 SVGAGI. The DNA for the CDR3 is TGTGCCAGCAGAGGACAGGGGGCCTACAATCAGCCCCAGCATTTT. Its protein product is CASRGQGAYNQPQHF.

The chain recombines TRBV4-3 with TRBJ1-1; 7 positions agree with TRBD1. Germline trimming cut 6 bases from V and 2 bases from J; bases unmatched to any gene: 3. Germline CDR1 reads LGHNA; CDR2 reads YSLEER. The CDR3 runs 13 residues. The DNA of the CDR3 is TGCGCCAGCAGGAACAGGGGAAACACTGAAGCTTTCTTT. Translated: CASRNRGNTEAFF.

The rearrangement joins TRBV6-5 to TRBJ1-6; D gene unclear. Trimming left V 11 bases short and J 0 bases short, with 11 bases between. The CDR3 has 14 amino acids. Germline CDR1 reads MNHEY; CDR2 reads SVGAGI. The CDR3 loop is CAGGPSSYNSPLHF. CDR3 sequence (DNA): TGTGCCGGCGGGCCTAGCTCCTATAATTCACCCCTCCACTTT.

V is TRBV29-1 and J is TRBJ2-3; 11 nucleotides match TRBD1. Germline lookup yields CDR1 SQVTM and CDR2 ANQGSEA. The trim removed 8 bases at V and 2 bases at J, leaving 6 bases unmatched. CDR3 size: 14 residues. DNA for the CDR3: TGCAGCTTAAGGACAGGGGGCATCACAGATACGCAGTATTTT. This gives the protein CSLRTGGITDTQYF.

The chain combines TRBV2 with TRBJ2-1; the match to TRBD2 covers 8 bases. Germline V gives CDR1 SNHLY, CDR2 FYNNEI. This CDR3 has 14 residues. V gave up 4 bases and J gave up 9 bases; unmatched junction bases: 8. The CDR3 reads CASSARTSQSEQFF. CDR3 sequence (DNA): TGTGCCAGCAGTGCAAGGACTAGCCAGAGTGAGCAGTTCTTC.

The chain uses TRBV28 and TRBJ2-3; D is perhaps TRBD1 (6 bases). Germline V lookup: CDR1 MDHEN, CDR2 SYDVKM. This CDR3 comprises 15 residues. The V end lost 4 bases, the J end lost 3 bases, and 14 bases lay between the germline ends. The CDR3 spells CASSYSRGPTDTQYF. CDR3 nucleotides: TGTGCCAGCAGTTATAGCAGGGGCCCAACAGATACGCAGTATTTT.

This clone was counted between two and nine times. The V gene is TRBV7-9, the J gene TRBJ1-2; D unclear. CDR1 and CDR2 from the germline V gene are SEHNR and FQNEAQ (reference sequence). There are 14 residues in the CDR3. Trimming shortened V by 0 bases and J by 5 bases, and 10 bases separated the two germline ends. CDR3 protein: CASSLALWQYGYTF. CDR3 nucleotides: TGTGCCAGCAGCTTAGCTCTTTGGCAATATGGCTACACCTTC.

This chain joins TRBV6-5 and TRBJ1-3, with a possible D match to TRBD1 (5 bases). V lost 7 bases and J lost 2, with 9 bases in between. In germline, CDR1 is MNHEY, CDR2 SVGAGI. The CDR3 extends over 13 amino acids. CDR3 sequence reads: CASTHRTGNTIYF. CDR3 DNA: TGTGCCAGCACCCACAGGACTGGAAACACCATATATTTT.

The V and J genes are TRBV30 and TRBJ1-1, with 10 bases that match TRBD1. The CDR3 extends over 16 amino acids. V was clipped by 0 bases and J by 5 bases; unmatched bases: 9. Germline CDR1 and CDR2: GTSNPN and SVGIG (reference sequence). The CDR3 region has the DNA TGTGCCTGGAGTGTTGTCCGACAGGGGGCATTTACTGAAGCTTTCTTT. This codes for CAWSVVRQGAFTEAFF.

The chain recombines TRBV7-2 with TRBJ2-7; the match to TRBD1 covers 12 bases. Losses at the gene ends were 5 bases for V and 6 bases for J; bases not matched to a gene: 8. Germline V lookup: CDR1 SGHTA, CDR2 FQGNSA. The CDR3 length is 15 residues. CDR3 in amino acids: CASSQTGTGGREQYF. The CDR3 DNA follows: TGTGCCAGCAGCCAAACGGGGACAGGGGGCCGCGAGCAGTACTTC.

This rearrangement joins TRBV7-9 to TRBJ1-1; D might be TRBD1 (6 bases). CDR3 length equals 14 residues. V was clipped by 5 bases and J by 2 bases, with 12 bases between them. The germline V gene encodes CDR1 SEHNR and CDR2 FQNEAQ (reference sequence). As DNA, the CDR3 is TGTGCCAGCAGCCCCCAGGGGTCTAACACTGAAGCTTTCTTT. This codes for CASSPQGSNTEAFF.